This paragraph reports one T cell receptor beta chain. Method: immunoSEQ multiplex PCR; TCRdb's copy keeps in-frame clones and lacks some. The sample contains 250,000 to 300,000 clones, approximately 91% of which appear only once. This sample is drawn from a study of blood T cell repertoires in COVID-19. CDR3 length: 16 residues. Germline CDR1 and CDR2: LGHNT and FRNRAP. Deletions cut 2 bases from V and 0 bases from J, with 13 bases between. This TCR came from a woman aged 40 to 50 with acute COVID-19. The rearrangement joins TRBV12-5 to TRBJ1-2; maybe TRBD1 (6 bases). The sequenced sample was PBMCs or T cells enriched from blood (not recorded which). DNA of the CDR3: TGTGCTAGTGGTTTGTTTGTTGGGGGCTCTAACTATGGCTACACCTTC. Its translation is CASGLFVGGSNYGYTF.